The clone carrying this TCR beta chain was seen a single time. What it binds is unknown. The junction departs from the called germline gene at one end, perhaps through a read error. CDR1 and CDR2 from the germline V gene are SSHAT and FNYEAQ (reference sequence). The CDR3 runs to 15 residues. The sample originates from a study of T cell repertoires in cytomegalovirus infection. Study summary: In the study, CMV epitopes included recently identified HLA-C-restricted and well-studied HLA-B-restricted ones. Indications of both CMV infection and matching HLA type were provided by public TCR beta signatures. Whole-study results and caveats: CMV carriers with the relevant HLA were identified by cumulative public TCR beta family frequency. Dominant in the ex vivo response were TCR beta clonotypes restricted by HLA-C and specific for CMV.

TCRdb itself ran the reads through MiXCR, one entry per CDR3 protein. The data hold some 800,000 distinct CDR3 sequences, with just under 30% observed a single time. This rearrangement joins TRBV7-7 to TRBJ2-7; D is uncertain. The sequence was collected from a human donor in good health (CMV status not recorded). Some clones in this sample may be carry-over from other donors' samples. The input for sequencing was cultured CD8+ T cells from PBMCs, taken from culture after CMV antigen stimulation. For the CDR3, the DNA is TGTGCTAGCAGCTTAGCTTGGGGATCAGGCTACGAGCAGTACTTC. Amino acids: CASSLAWGSGYEQYF.